The 25 T cell receptor beta chains listed next were all sequenced from one sample in a study of blood T cells in healthy people across ages. A J-beta primer mix and a sample-barcoded 5' primer were used in a second PCR of about 6 to 12 cycles. TCRdb itself ran the 5' RACE reads through MiXCR, one entry per CDR3 protein. This table holds fewer than 950,000 distinct CDR3 sequences, about 37% found once. The sequenced sample was blood. These receptors were obtained from a man aged 18 to 35 in good health.

The V call is TRBV6-5, the J call TRBJ2-7; D gene unclear. Looked up from germline, CDR1 is MNHEY and CDR2 is SVGAGI. The V gene lost 2 bases and the J gene lost 4 bases, with 9 bases spanning the gap. The CDR3 extends over 13 amino acids. This chain's CDR3 is CASSYDLGYEQYF. CDR3 sequence (DNA): TGTGCCAGCAGTTACGACCTCGGATACGAGCAGTACTTC.

This clonotype was picked up a small number of times. DNA of the CDR3: TGTGCCAGCAAGTGGGACAGGGGGAACATTCAGTACTTC. It yields the protein CASKWDRGNIQYF. V usage is TRBV6-1 and J usage is TRBJ2-4; 11 bases align to TRBD1. V lost 7 bases to trimming and J lost 7 bases; unmatched junction nucleotides: 3. Germline V gene sequence: CDR1 MNHNS, CDR2 SASEGT. The length of the CDR3 is 13 residues.

This chain links TRBV5-1 with TRBJ2-3; no firm D call. This CDR3 is 12 amino acids long. Looked up from germline, CDR1 is SGHRS and CDR2 is YFSETQ. Trimming took off 4 bases at V and 4 bases at J, with 7 bases between the two ends. In DNA form, the CDR3 reads TGCGCCAGCAGCCCGGACGCAGATACGCAGTATTTT. It codes for CASSPDADTQYF. The variable domain in full, with the rest retrieved from reference TRBV5-1 and TRBJ2-3, is KAGVTQTPRYLIKTRGQQVTLSCSPISGHRSVSWYQQTPGQGLQFLFEYFSETQRNKGNFPGRFSGRQFSNSRSEMNVSTLELGDSALYLCASSPDADTQYFGPGTRLTVL.

This clonotype was recorded a few times. V usage is TRBV20-1 and J usage is TRBJ2-3; D uncertain. Looked up from germline, CDR1 is DFQATT and CDR2 is SNEGSKA (reference sequence). The CDR3 sequence is 14 residues long. The V end lost 8 bases, the J end lost 1 base, and 16 bases lay between the germline ends. The CDR3 sequence is CSSPRVGRTDTQYF. CDR3 in DNA: TGCAGTTCCCCCCGAGTAGGGCGCACAGATACGCAGTATTTT.

The sample holds one count of this clonotype. Compared with germline, one end of the junction differs, possibly owing to a read error. J is TRBJ1-3 and V is TRBV12-3 or TRBV12-4; a possible D gene is TRBD1 (6 bases). The CDR3 contains 15 residues. The CDR3 reads CASSYSGDSGNAIYF. The CDR3 DNA reads TGTGCCAGCAGTTATTCAGGGGACTCTGGAAACGCCATATATTTT.

The chain uses TRBV7-2 and TRBJ1-5; TRBD1 might be the D (5 bases). CDR3 length: 15 residues. Trimming left V 5 bases short and J 6 bases short, with 17 bases between. CDR1 and CDR2 (germline): SGHTA, FQGNSA. CDR3 bases: TGTGCCAGCAGCCTGGCCGGAGGGGCGGGTCAGCCCCAGCATTTT. Residues: CASSLAGGAGQPQHF. Together with reference TRBV7-2 and TRBJ1-5, the CDR3 gives the full variable domain: GAGVSQSPSNKVTEKGKDVELRCDPISGHTALYWYRQSLGQGLEFLIYFQGNSAPDKSGLPSDRFSAERTGGSVSTLTIQRTQQEDSAVYLCASSLAGGAGQPQHFGDGTRLSIL.

The J gene is TRBJ1-4, the V gene TRBV20-1; 9 bases fit TRBD1. V lost 6 bases and J lost 8; bases outside the gene matches: 7. This CDR3 contains 13 residues. Germline CDR1 and CDR2: DFQATT and SNEGSKA (reference sequence). The CDR3 DNA follows: TGCAGTGCCCAGGGACAGGGTGACGAAAAACTGTTTTTT. This encodes CSAQGQGDEKLFF.

In its sample, this clonotype was seen many times. The J gene is TRBJ2-3, the V gene TRBV7-3, with a tentative D call TRBD2 (6 bases). The CDR3 spans 15 residues. Germline V gene lookup returns CDR1 SGHTA and CDR2 FQGTGA. V lost 2 bases and J lost 2, with 11 bases in between. CDR3 amino acids: CASSLFGSSTDTQYF. The CDR3 DNA reads TGTGCCAGCAGCTTATTCGGGAGTTCCACAGATACGCAGTATTTT.

This clonotype was observed many times. The CDR3 DNA sequence: TGCGCCAGCAGCCCCCCTTCTGTGGATGGCTACACCTTC. The encoded protein is CASSPPSVDGYTF. The V and J genes are TRBV4-1 and TRBJ1-2; D unresolved. In germline, CDR1 is MGHRA, CDR2 YSYEKL. The CDR3 is 13 amino acids. V was trimmed by 4 bases and J by 6 bases, leaving 12 bases between them.

This clonotype has a handful of counts. The J gene is TRBJ2-1, the V gene TRBV2; 7 positions match TRBD1. The CDR3 consists of 12 residues. J was trimmed by 2 bases and V by 9 bases; bases with no gene match: 1. Germline CDR1 and CDR2: SNHLY and FYNNEI. The CDR3: CARQGTYNEQFF. The DNA for the CDR3 is TGTGCCAGACAGGGGACCTACAATGAGCAGTTCTTC.

This rearrangement joins TRBV29-1 to TRBJ2-2; the D is unclear. The germline CDR1 and CDR2 sequences are SQVTM and ANQGSEA. The CDR3 consists of 10 residues. With 4 bases removed from V and 5 bases from J, the gap between germline ends came to 2 bases. This CDR3 is CSVGTGELFF. In nucleotides, the CDR3 is TGCAGCGTTGGGACCGGGGAGCTGTTTTTT.

Details on this clonotype: This could be a read error, since a much larger clone is one nucleotide away. CDR3 nucleotides: TGTACCAGCAGCCCCCTAGATACGGGCCTCGAGCAGTACTTC. This translates into CTSSPLDTGLEQYF. The V and J genes are TRBV3-1 and TRBJ2-1; D uncertain. The closer fit of TRBJ2-7 to the DNA end suggests the J call may be wrong. Per the germline V gene, CDR1 is LGHDT and CDR2 is YNNKEL (reference sequence). The CDR3 is made up of 14 amino acids.

The gene calls are TRBV21-1 and TRBJ1-1; TRBD1 was called by the table and not checked on the DNA. TRBV21-1 is a known pseudogene. This CDR3 contains 13 residues. The CDR3 region is CASQDTTDRKAFF. As DNA, the CDR3 is TGTGCCAGCCAAGATACAACGGACAGAAAAGCTTTCTTT.

This chain links TRBV24-1 with TRBJ2-1; TRBD2 matches at 9 bases. Trimming cost V 5 bases and J 5 bases; bases outside gene matches: 9. This CDR3 is built from 16 residues. Germline V gene data show CDR1 as KGHDR and CDR2 as SFDVKD. CDR3: CATSGPRRGGNNEQFF. The CDR3 bases are TGTGCCACCAGTGGCCCGAGGCGGGGGGGCAACAATGAGCAGTTCTTC.

The chain employs TRBV18 and TRBJ1-4, with unresolved D. Per germline, CDR1 KGHSH and CDR2 LQKENI. The V and J ends lost 4 bases and 7 bases respectively, with 16 bases between them. The CDR3 is 15 residues long. This CDR3 is CASSRRAGDGEKLFF. The CDR3 DNA is TGTGCCAGCTCACGAAGGGCCGGAGACGGTGAAAAACTGTTTTTT.

The CDR3 nucleotides read TGTGCCAGCAGTGAGATTGCTGAGCAGTACTTC. Protein sequence: CASSEIAEQYF. The rearrangement joins TRBV2 to TRBJ2-4, with D unclear. The V gene lost 3 bases and the J gene lost 13 bases, with 10 bases spanning the gap. Germline CDR1 SNHLY, CDR2 FYNNEI. The CDR3 spans 11 residues.

Many counts were recorded for this clonotype. The chain couples TRBV9 to TRBJ2-3; D not certain. This CDR3 is 12 amino acids long. CDR1 and CDR2 (germline): SGDLS, YYNGEE. Trimming stripped 0 bases from V and 4 bases from J, with 3 bases between. CDR3 bases: TGTGCCAGCAGCGTAGAGGCAGATACGCAGTATTTT. Its protein product is CASSVEADTQYF.

The count of this clonotype is one. The chain joins TRBV19 to TRBJ2-7; D is possibly TRBD2 (5 bases). Germline V gene lookup returns CDR1 LNHDA and CDR2 SQIVND (reference sequence). The CDR3 covers 14 residues. V dropped 3 bases and J dropped 7 bases, with 16 bases sitting between them. CDR3 sequence reads: CASSIGEPRNEQYF. The CDR3 DNA reads TGTGCCAGTAGTATCGGGGAGCCCCGCAATGAGCAGTACTTC.

The CDR3 protein is CASSQDQWGRSFF. In DNA, the CDR3 is TGCGCCAGCAGCCAAGATCAGTGGGGCCGTTCTTTCTTT. The V gene is TRBV4-1, the J gene TRBJ1-1, with a weak D call TRBD1 (5 bases). CDR3 size: 13 residues. Between the trimmed V and J ends, which lost 0 bases and 12 bases, there was a span of 14 bases. From germline, CDR1 is MGHRA and CDR2 YSYEKL.

The rearrangement joins TRBV7-9 to TRBJ2-1; TRBD2 aligns across 7 bases. With V trimmed by 1 base and J by 9 bases, 9 bases remained unmatched. The CDR3 consists of 15 residues. CDR1 SEHNR and CDR2 FQNEAQ come from the germline V gene (reference sequence). CDR3 protein: CASSLEGLLDSEQFF. The CDR3 nucleotides read TGTGCCAGCAGCTTAGAGGGACTATTAGACAGTGAGCAGTTCTTC. The full variable domain, with the rest looked up from reference TRBV7-9 and TRBJ2-1, is DTGVSQNPRHKITKRGQNVTFRCDPISEHNRLYWYRQTLGQGPEFLTYFQNEAQLEKSRLLSDRFSAERPKGSFSTLEIQRTEQGDSAMYLCASSLEGLLDSEQFFGPGTRLTVL.

The chain combines TRBV30 with TRBJ1-1; tentative D call: TRBD1 (5 bases). V lost 5 bases, J lost 4 bases, and 14 bases lay in between. Germline CDR1 GTSNPN, CDR2 SVGIG (reference sequence). The CDR3 covers 13 residues. The CDR3 DNA sequence: TGTGCCTGGGACCTTGGGGGGAGCACTGAAGCTTTCTTT. This encodes CAWDLGGSTEAFF.

The chain recombines TRBV9 with TRBJ2-7; D may be TRBD2 (5 bases). V lost 0 bases to trimming and J lost 7 bases, with 14 bases between them. The length of the CDR3 is 14 residues. The germline CDR1 and CDR2 sequences are SGDLS and YYNGEE. The CDR3 region has the DNA TGTGCCAGCAGCGTAGCGGGGTCTCGCGGGGAGCAGTACTTC. Encoded protein: CASSVAGSRGEQYF.

V is TRBV4-2 and J is TRBJ2-1; TRBD1 is a possible D gene (6 bases). Germline assignment: CDR1 LGHNA and CDR2 YNFKEQ. The CDR3 is 16 residues long. Trimming cost V 1 base and J 2 bases, with 12 bases left between them. In DNA form, the CDR3 reads TGTGCCAGCAGCCAAGTGAGACAGGAGACCTACAATGAGCAGTTCTTC. This encodes CASSQVRQETYNEQFF.

The chain joins TRBV6-5 to TRBJ2-3; perhaps TRBD2 as D (6 bases). Trimming shortened V by 0 bases and J by 3 bases, and 10 bases separated the two germline ends. Germline V gene sequence: CDR1 MNHEY, CDR2 SVGAGI. CDR3 length: 15 residues. CDR3 sequence (DNA): TGTGCCAGCAGTTACTCTGGTGGGGGGACAGATACGCAGTATTTT. Amino acids: CASSYSGGGTDTQYF.

This clonotype was seen more than once but under ten times. This chain links TRBV7-6 with TRBJ2-6; D is uncertain. Trimming took 11 bases from V and 1 from J, leaving 6 bases between them. The CDR3 is 12 amino acids. The germline V gene encodes CDR1 SGHVS and CDR2 FNYEAQ. The DNA of the CDR3 is TGTGCCGGGTCTTCTGGGGCCAACGTCCTGACTTTC. Translated, it gives CAGSSGANVLTF.